A single TCR beta chain is shown here with its context. Its antigen is unknown. This entry belongs to a study of cytomegalovirus exposure and HLA in healthy donors. Findings and caveats of the study: Investigators reported 150 to 200 TCR beta chains as tied to cytomegalovirus.

PCR amplification relied on 60 Vbeta primers (plus 13 Jbeta primers). Profiling relied on immunoSEQ multiplex PCR, and the TCRdb table lists in-frame clones only, not all of them. The sample lists tens of thousands of clones, around three quarters occurring once. This CDR3 contains 15 residues. CDR1 MNHNS and CDR2 SASEGT come from the germline V gene. Trimming removed 8 bases from V and 4 bases from J; junction bases left unmatched: 9. This receptor was obtained from a male donor in good health and CMV-seropositive. The rearrangement joins TRBV6-1 to TRBJ2-1, with TRBD2 matching over 9 bases. Sequenced material: PBMCs. The CDR3 region is CASSLRREGYNEQFF. The CDR3, as DNA: TGTGCCAGCTCGTTGAGGCGGGAGGGATACAATGAGCAGTTCTTC.